Below, 21 T cell receptor beta chains from the same sample are listed, as sequenced in a study of shared clonotypes between healthy human individuals. Clones were sequenced by immunoSEQ multiplex PCR, and TCRdb holds only the in-frame ones, with some missing. The sample has under 2,500,000 clones; nearly 97% are singletons. The sample comprised naive CD4+ T cells sorted from blood. Subset noted: CD45RA+ positively selected. The receptors derive from a man aged 18 to 30 in good health.

The chain uses TRBV18 and TRBJ2-1; 14 nucleotides agree with TRBD2. V shed 7 bases, J shed 10 bases, and the junction held 6 bases outside the gene matches. The CDR3 runs 14 residues. Germline V gives CDR1 KGHSH, CDR2 LQKENI. This CDR3 is CASLTSGGAREQFF. In DNA, the CDR3 is TGTGCCAGCTTGACTAGCGGGGGGGCAAGAGAGCAGTTCTTC.

V and J are TRBV21-1 and TRBJ2-7; TRBD2 is the table's D call and was not checked against the DNA. TRBV21-1 is a recognized pseudogene. The CDR3 is 16 residues long. The chain's CDR3 is CASSTNLLAGAFEQYF. Here the CDR3 DNA reads TGTGCCAGCAGCACAAACTTACTAGCGGGAGCTTTCGAGCAGTACTTC.

The chain recombines TRBV6-6 with TRBJ1-6, with D possibly matching TRBD1 (5 bases). Looked up from germline, CDR1 is MNHNY and CDR2 is SVGAGI (reference sequence). CDR3 length equals 16 residues. V lost 2 bases and J 0 bases, leaving 8 bases between the germline ends. In DNA, the CDR3 is TGTGCCAGCAGTTACGGGGACCCCTCCTATAATTCACCCCTCCACTTT. The encoded protein is CASSYGDPSYNSPLHF.

This rearrangement joins TRBV7-9 to TRBJ2-5; D unresolved. The germline V gene encodes CDR1 SEHNR and CDR2 FQNEAQ (reference sequence). The germline V and J ends were trimmed by 11 bases and 5 bases, with 12 bases remaining between them. The CDR3 spans 11 residues. The CDR3 protein is CAGQDGETQYF. CDR3 bases: TGTGCCGGTCAAGATGGGGAGACCCAGTACTTC.

The chain has TRBV10-2 and TRBJ1-3, with D possibly TRBD1 on 5 matching bases. This CDR3 is built from 17 residues. Germline CDR1 reads WSHSY; CDR2 reads SAAADI. Trimming stripped 6 bases from V and 4 bases from J, with 22 bases between. The CDR3 reads CASREFRDVLMGNTIYF. CDR3 bases: TGCGCCAGCAGGGAATTCAGGGACGTACTAATGGGAAACACCATATATTTT.

The chain recombines TRBV10-3 with TRBJ1-1; tentative D call: TRBD1 (6 bases). CDR1 ENHRY and CDR2 SYGVKD come from the germline V gene. V gave up 4 bases and J gave up 6 bases, with 12 bases separating them. The CDR3 covers 13 residues. The CDR3 bases are TGTGCCATCAGTGGGGGGGCATTGCCTGAAGCTTTCTTT. Amino acid sequence: CAISGGALPEAFF.

This clone has a single count. J is TRBJ2-3 and V is TRBV5-4; D is tentatively TRBD1 or TRBD2 (6 bases each). V shed 9 bases and J shed 2 bases, with 13 bases lying between them. Looked up from germline, CDR1 is SGHNT and CDR2 is YYREEE (reference sequence). The CDR3 runs 13 residues. The CDR3 DNA reads as TGTGCCACCCGGGGGCGGGACACAGATACGCAGTATTTT. Residues: CATRGRDTDTQYF.

The chain employs TRBV6-5 and TRBJ1-3; possibly TRBD1 for D (5 bases). The germline CDR1 and CDR2 sequences are MNHEY and SVGAGI. The CDR3 is 15 amino acids. V was pared by 5 bases and J by 0 bases, with 11 bases between. CDR3 loop: CASSVGAASGNTIYF. CDR3 nucleotide sequence: TGTGCCAGCAGTGTAGGGGCAGCCTCTGGAAACACCATATATTTT.

The rearrangement joins TRBV7-2 to TRBJ2-7; 7 nucleotides line up with TRBD2. Unmatched junction bases numbered 8, after V lost 2 bases and J lost 4 bases. Germline V CDR1 and CDR2: SGHTA, FQGNSA. CDR3 size: 15 residues. The CDR3 DNA reads as TGTGCCAGCAGCTTAATTTCGGCGGGAGTGTACGAGCAGTACTTC. This codes for CASSLISAGVYEQYF.

The chain carries TRBV28 and TRBJ2-4, with a possible D match to TRBD2 (5 bases). V was pared by 3 bases and J by 8 bases, with 17 bases between. Germline V gene sequence: CDR1 MDHEN, CDR2 SYDVKM. There are 15 residues in the CDR3. CDR3 residues: CASSFPGSAWDIQYF. The CDR3 DNA reads TGTGCCAGCAGTTTTCCGGGGTCCGCCTGGGACATTCAGTACTTC.

The chain links TRBV9 to TRBJ1-2; D call uncertain. V gave up 2 bases and J gave up 8 bases, with 13 bases separating them. Per the germline V gene, CDR1 is SGDLS and CDR2 is YYNGEE. The CDR3 covers 13 residues. CDR3 sequence reads: CASSVGPSSGYTF. The CDR3 nucleotides read TGTGCCAGCAGCGTCGGTCCTTCCTCGGGCTACACCTTC.

V and J are TRBV6-6 and TRBJ2-7; the match to TRBD2 covers 12 bases. CDR3 length: 15 amino acids. The germline V gene encodes CDR1 MNHNY and CDR2 SVGAGI (reference sequence). J was trimmed by 3 bases and V by 7 bases; bases with no gene match: 7. The CDR3 is CASIKTSGGDYEQYF. In nucleotides, the CDR3 is TGTGCCAGCATTAAGACTAGCGGGGGAGACTACGAGCAGTACTTC.

This sequence joins TRBV2 and TRBJ2-3, with 14 bases aligning to TRBD2. CDR3 size: 16 residues. V dropped 9 bases and J dropped 4; count of bases not matched to a gene: 9. Germline CDR1 is SNHLY and CDR2 is FYNNEI. Here the CDR3 DNA reads TGTGCCAGTGCCCCCGGGACTAGCGGGAGAGCAGATACGCAGTATTTT. Its protein is CASAPGTSGRADTQYF.

V gene TRBV29-1 combines with J gene TRBJ1-4; TRBD1 matches 7 bases. Germline CDR1 SQVTM, CDR2 ANQGSEA. This CDR3 has 14 residues. V shed 6 bases, J shed 8 bases, and the junction held 12 bases outside the gene matches. The CDR3 is CSVADRAGVEKLFF. The CDR3 DNA is TGCAGCGTCGCTGACAGGGCTGGGGTCGAAAAACTGTTTTTT.

The CDR3 DNA sequence: TGTGCCAGCAGCTTAGATCAGGGAAAAAACGAGCAGTACTTC. It codes for CASSLDQGKNEQYF. The V gene is TRBV11-2, the J gene TRBJ2-7, with a weak D call TRBD1 (5 bases). Trimming removed 0 bases from V and 5 bases from J, with 11 bases in between. The CDR3 length is 14 residues. Germline V CDR1 and CDR2: SGHAT, FQNNGV.

This chain connects TRBV7-2 to TRBJ2-1, with TRBD2 identical over 9 bases. This CDR3 region has 15 residues. Looked up from germline, CDR1 is SGHTA and CDR2 is FQGNSA. The ends lost 6 bases at V and 0 bases at J; junction bases unmatched: 3. The CDR3 sequence is CASSYSGSSYNEQFF. DNA of the CDR3: TGTGCCAGCAGTTATAGCGGGAGCTCCTACAATGAGCAGTTCTTC. Full variable domain (missing parts from reference TRBV7-2 and TRBJ2-1): GAGVSQSPSNKVTEKGKDVELRCDPISGHTALYWYRQSLGQGLEFLIYFQGNSAPDKSGLPSDRFSAERTGGSVSTLTIQRTQQEDSAVYLCASSYSGSSYNEQFFGPGTRLTVL.

This chain connects TRBV9 to TRBJ1-6, with TRBD1 as a possible D gene (6 bases). This CDR3 is 14 amino acids long. Trimming removed 4 bases from V and 8 bases from J, with 13 bases in between. Germline CDR1 is SGDLS and CDR2 is YYNGEE. The CDR3 is CASSPTGLDSPLHF. The CDR3 DNA reads TGTGCCAGCAGCCCAACAGGGCTAGATTCACCCCTCCACTTT.

This clone was detected only once. The chain couples TRBV19 to TRBJ1-6; D perhaps matches TRBD1 (6 bases). The CDR3 totals 14 residues. Germline-derived CDR1 and CDR2 are LNHDA and SQIVND (reference sequence). V was clipped by 3 bases and J by 8 bases, with 11 bases between them. CDR3 in DNA: TGTGCCAGTAGTATGGACAGCGGTGATTCACCCCTCCACTTT. Its translation: CASSMDSGDSPLHF.

The chain recombines TRBV11-2 with TRBJ2-3, with a possible D match to TRBD1 (6 bases). V was shortened by 1 base and J by 1 base, with 9 bases between the two germline ends. Germline V gene lookup returns CDR1 SGHAT and CDR2 FQNNGV. The CDR3 totals 15 residues. CDR3 in amino acids: CASSLGGHGTDTQYF. The CDR3, as DNA: TGTGCCAGCAGCTTAGGGGGACATGGCACAGATACGCAGTATTTT.

This CDR3 is CATSGGRGSGNTIYF. The CDR3 bases are TGTGCCACCAGCGGGGGTCGGGGCTCTGGAAACACCATATATTTT. J is TRBJ1-3 and V is TRBV15; TRBD1 might be the D (5 bases). This CDR3 comprises 15 residues. Trimming removed 5 bases from V and 0 bases from J, with 11 bases in between. In germline, CDR1 is LNHNV, CDR2 YYDKDF (reference sequence).

The genes are TRBV19 and TRBJ1-1; 10 bases match TRBD1. The V and J ends lost 3 bases and 5 bases, in that order; junction bases with no gene match: 6. This CDR3 has 15 residues. Germline V CDR1 and CDR2: LNHDA, SQIVND (reference sequence). The DNA for the CDR3 is TGTGCCAGTAGTATTAGAGGACAGGGGGGAACTGAAGCTTTCTTT. Amino acid sequence: CASSIRGQGGTEAFF.